The present TCR beta chain was sequenced within a study of T cell clones after liver transplantation. This clone was seen once. Its antigen is undetermined. Unstimulated PBMCs were sorted into CD3+CD4+ and CD3+CD8+ populations. CDR1 MNHEY and CDR2 SVGAGI come from the germline V gene. CDR3 length: 11 amino acids. V lost 5 bases and J 10 bases, leaving 8 bases between the germline ends. Sequencing was performed with immunoSEQ multiplex PCR; in TCRdb, only in-frame clones are kept and a portion is missing. Of approximately 50,000 clones listed, more than 65% are singletons. Study findings and constraints: A larger donor-reactive than third-party decline suggested partial antigen-specific deletion.

Specimen: CD4+ T cells from blood, collected 54 months after liver transplant. The receptor's source is a human patient who received a liver transplant. Some T cells may be graft donor cells. The V and J genes are TRBV6-5 and TRBJ1-4; no clear D. CDR3 amino acids: CASSNGLKLFF. In DNA, the CDR3 is TGTGCCAGCAGTAACGGGCTAAAACTGTTTTTT.